This TCR beta chain was obtained from a study of PD-L1 blockade in urothelial cancer. Overall study context: Patients went on atezolizumab in the mid-2010s, receiving 1,200 mg intravenously every 3 weeks. Median blood clonality was about 0.081, with around 77,000 unique TCRs. Study-wide results and caveats: Where pretreatment blood TCR clonality fell below the median, better survival was predicted.

Synthetic templates analogous to TCR were spiked into all PCRs individually. Method: immunoSEQ multiplex PCR; TCRdb's copy keeps in-frame clones and lacks some. The sample shows approximately 44,000 clones, about 90% of them seen only once. The time point: peripheral blood 6 weeks after treatment start. Per the germline V gene, CDR1 is MNHNS and CDR2 is SASEGT. V was shortened by 4 bases and J by 5 bases, with 14 bases between the two germline ends. The length of the CDR3 is 14 residues. On this clone itself: Its target is unknown.

The sequence was obtained from a man in his sixties or seventies with urothelial cancer. J is TRBJ1-1 and V is TRBV6-1; tentative D call: TRBD1 (5 bases). This specimen consisted of PBMCs, obtained around atezolizumab (anti-PD-L1) treatment. The DNA for the CDR3 is TGTGCCAGCAGTGTTAGCAGGGTGGTAACTGAAGCTTTCTTT. This encodes CASSVSRVVTEAFF.